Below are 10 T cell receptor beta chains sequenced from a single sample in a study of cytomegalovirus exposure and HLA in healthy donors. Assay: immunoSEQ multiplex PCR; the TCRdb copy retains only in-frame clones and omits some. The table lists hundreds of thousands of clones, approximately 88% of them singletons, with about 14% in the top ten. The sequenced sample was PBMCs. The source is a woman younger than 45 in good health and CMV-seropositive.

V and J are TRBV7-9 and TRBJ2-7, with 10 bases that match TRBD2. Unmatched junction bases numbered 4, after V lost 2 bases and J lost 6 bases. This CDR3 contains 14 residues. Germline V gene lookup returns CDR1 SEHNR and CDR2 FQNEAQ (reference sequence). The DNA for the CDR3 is TGTGCCAGCAGCTTACAGCGGGAGGGCCCCGAGCAGTACTTC. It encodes CASSLQREGPEQYF.

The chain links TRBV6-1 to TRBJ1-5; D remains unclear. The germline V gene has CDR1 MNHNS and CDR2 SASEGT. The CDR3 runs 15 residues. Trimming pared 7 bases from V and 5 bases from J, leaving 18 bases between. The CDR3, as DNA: TGTGCCAGCACTTTGGAACGGACGTCTCATCAGCCCCAGCATTTT. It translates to CASTLERTSHQPQHF.

CDR3 coding DNA: TGCGCCAGCAGCTTGCAGAAAGAGACCCAGTACTTC. Translating gives CASSLQKETQYF. The genes are TRBV5-1 and TRBJ2-5, with D uncertain. Deletions cut 1 base from V and 3 bases from J, with 4 bases between. This CDR3 contains 12 residues. The germline gives CDR1 SGHRS, CDR2 YFSETQ.

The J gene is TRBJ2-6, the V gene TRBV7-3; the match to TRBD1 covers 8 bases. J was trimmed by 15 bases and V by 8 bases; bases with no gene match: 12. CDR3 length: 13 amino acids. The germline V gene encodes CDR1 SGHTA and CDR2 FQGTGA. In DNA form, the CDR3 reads TGTGCCAGCCGACGGGACAGGTCCTACCCCCTGACTTTC. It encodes CASRRDRSYPLTF.

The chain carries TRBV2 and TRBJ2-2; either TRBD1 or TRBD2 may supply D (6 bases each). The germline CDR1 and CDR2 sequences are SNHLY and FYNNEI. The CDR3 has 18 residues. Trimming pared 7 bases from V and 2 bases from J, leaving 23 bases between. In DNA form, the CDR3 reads TGTGCCAGCACTCGTAATCTGTGGGGGGCGGGTAACACCGGGGAGCTGTTTTTT. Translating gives CASTRNLWGAGNTGELFF.

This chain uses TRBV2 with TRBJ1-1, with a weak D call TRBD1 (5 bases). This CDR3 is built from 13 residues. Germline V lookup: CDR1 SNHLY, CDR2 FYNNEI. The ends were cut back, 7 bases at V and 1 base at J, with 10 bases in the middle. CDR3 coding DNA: TGTGCCAGCACTGCAGGGACGAACACTGAAGCTTTCTTT. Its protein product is CASTAGTNTEAFF.

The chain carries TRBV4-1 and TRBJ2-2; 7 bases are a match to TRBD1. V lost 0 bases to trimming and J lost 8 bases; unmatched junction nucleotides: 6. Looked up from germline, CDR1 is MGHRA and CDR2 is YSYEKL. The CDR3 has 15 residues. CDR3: CASSQEDRAIGELFF. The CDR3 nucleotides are TGCGCCAGCAGCCAAGAAGACAGGGCGATTGGGGAGCTGTTTTTT.

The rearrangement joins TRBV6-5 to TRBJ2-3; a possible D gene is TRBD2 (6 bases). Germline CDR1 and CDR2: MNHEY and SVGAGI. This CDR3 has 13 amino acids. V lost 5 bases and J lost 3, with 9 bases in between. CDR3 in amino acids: CASSRAGTDTQYF. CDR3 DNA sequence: TGTGCCAGCAGTCGGGCGGGGACAGATACGCAGTATTTT.

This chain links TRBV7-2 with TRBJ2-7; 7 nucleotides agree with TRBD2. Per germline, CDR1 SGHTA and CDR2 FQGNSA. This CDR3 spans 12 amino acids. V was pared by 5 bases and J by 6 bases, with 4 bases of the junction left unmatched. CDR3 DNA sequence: TGTGCCAGCAGCCTTAGCGGGTTCGAGCAGTACTTC. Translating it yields CASSLSGFEQYF.

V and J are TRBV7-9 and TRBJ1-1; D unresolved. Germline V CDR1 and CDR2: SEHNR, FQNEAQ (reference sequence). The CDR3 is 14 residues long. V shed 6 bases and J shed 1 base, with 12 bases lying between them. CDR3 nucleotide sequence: TGTGCCAGCAGTTCTCCCGGGTGGAACACTGAAGCTTTCTTT. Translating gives CASSSPGWNTEAFF.